This paragraph reports one T cell receptor beta chain. The sample is drawn from a study of blood T cell repertoires in COVID-19. The wider study: PBMCs, B-cell-depleted T cells, or T cells provided the cDNA or gDNA that made up the material.

Each participant's cohort was designated according to participant-reported clinical history. Cohort 3 donors were reported recovered after two negative PCRs, clearance, or symptom resolution. Germline V gene lookup returns CDR1 MNHEY and CDR2 SVGAGI. The length of the CDR3 is 13 residues. V was trimmed by 1 base and J by 6 bases, leaving 10 bases between them. Authors' analysis steps: Estimates of nucleated cell counts were drawn from the amplification of reference gene primers. Libraries were prepared by immunoSEQ multiplex PCR; TCRdb keeps only in-frame clonotypes and omits some of them. V, J and clone size reflect that table, while D and trimming were determined from the DNA. The data contain around 380,000 clones, 80% to 90% of them seen just once; the ten biggest clones take up approximately 1.3%.

The sequencing sample was made of PBMCs or T cells enriched from blood (not recorded which). The chain recombines TRBV6-5 with TRBJ2-7; TRBD1 is a possible D gene (6 bases). This TCR was sampled from a man younger than 40 who had recovered from COVID-19. The CDR3: CASSYFGGGEQYF. DNA of the CDR3: TGTGCCAGCAGTTACTTTGGGGGCGGCGAGCAGTACTTC.